Presented here are 18 T cell receptor beta chains from one specimen sequenced in a study of T cells after yellow fever vaccination (dated by TCRdb to between 2018 and 2020). Library preparation was by 5' RACE. The data were produced on an Illumina NovaSeq 6000. TCRdb passed the public sequencing reads through fastp at Q25 and MiXCR, retaining productive beta sequences. Every CDR3 protein is listed once, alongside the most common genes and DNA of its rows. The sample table shows roughly 400,000 distinct CDR3 sequences, and under 20% are seen once. The ten largest account for roughly a sixth of the sample. The meaning of the sample's treatment or condition label: live attenuated yellow fever vaccine strain. The sequencing used PBMCs, collected before the yellow fever booster vaccination. Receptors originate from a man in his late teens or twenties who received the YFV17D yellow fever vaccine.

The chain joins TRBV12-3 or TRBV12-4 to TRBJ2-1; 8 bases map to TRBD1. This CDR3 has 13 residues. V gave up 0 bases and J gave up 11 bases; unmatched junction bases: 3. Here the CDR3 reads CASSLARQGKQFF. The CDR3, as DNA: TGTGCCAGCAGTTTAGCGCGACAGGGGAAGCAGTTCTTC.

This chain uses TRBV4-1 with TRBJ2-1, with 7 bases aligning to TRBD2. The CDR3 sequence is 18 residues long. The germline CDR1 and CDR2 sequences are MGHRA and YSYEKL. The ends lost 3 bases at V and 6 bases at J; junction bases unmatched: 17. CDR3 nucleotide sequence: TGCGCCAGCAGCCACCCATCGGGGCGCGGGGGTGGGTTCAATGAGCAGTTCTTC. This translates into CASSHPSGRGGGFNEQFF.

This rearrangement joins TRBV20-1 to TRBJ1-4; D is perhaps TRBD1 (6 bases). Trimming cost V 3 bases and J 7 bases, with 18 bases left between them. The CDR3 length is 15 residues. Germline CDR1 reads DFQATT; CDR2 reads SNEGSKA (reference sequence). In DNA form, the CDR3 reads TGCAGTGCTAGGACAGCCAACGAAGGGGGTGAAAAACTGTTTTTT. This sequence encodes CSARTANEGGEKLFF.

This clonotype occurred a few times. This chain joins TRBV29-1 and TRBJ1-1, with no clear D. The CDR3 extends over 11 amino acids. Per germline, CDR1 SQVTM and CDR2 ANQGSEA. Trimming shortened V by 4 bases and J by 1 base, and 4 bases separated the two germline ends. CDR3: CSVGTNTEAFF. CDR3 in DNA: TGCAGCGTTGGGACGAACACTGAAGCTTTCTTT.

This clonotype was counted between two and nine times. This chain links TRBV5-5 with TRBJ2-3; no reliable D call. The CDR3 has 13 residues. Germline V lookup: CDR1 SGHKS, CDR2 YYEKEE (reference sequence). V lost 2 bases and J 4 bases, leaving 8 bases between the germline ends. CDR3: CASSFSAADTQYF. Written as DNA, the CDR3 is TGTGCCAGCAGCTTCTCGGCTGCAGATACGCAGTATTTT. The whole variable domain, remainder taken from reference TRBV5-5 and TRBJ2-3, is DAGVTQSPTHLIKTRGQQVTLRCSPISGHKSVSWYQQVLGQGPQFIFQYYEKEERGRGNFPDRFSARQFPNYSSELNVNALLLGDSALYLCASSFSAADTQYFGPGTRLTVL.

The V gene is TRBV4-2, the J gene TRBJ2-2; D unclear. The CDR3 is made up of 17 amino acids. Trimming stripped 0 bases from V and 7 bases from J, with 18 bases between. Per germline, CDR1 LGHNA and CDR2 YNFKEQ. DNA of the CDR3: TGTGCCAGCAGCCAAGAAGTTTTACGTTTTGCGGTCGGGGAGCTGTTTTTT. As protein: CASSQEVLRFAVGELFF.

The rearrangement joins TRBV5-1 to TRBJ2-5; TRBD1 matches 12 bases. Germline CDR1 reads SGHRS; CDR2 reads YFSETQ. This CDR3 region has 16 residues. The V gene end was trimmed by 0 bases and the J gene end by 6 bases; junction bases not matched to a gene: 6. CDR3 region: CASSLDGTGGVKTQYF. Here the CDR3 DNA reads TGCGCCAGCAGCTTGGATGGGACAGGGGGCGTTAAGACCCAGTACTTC.

The chain recombines TRBV7-2 with TRBJ2-5; the match to TRBD2 covers 11 bases. Trimming at V came to 1 base and at J to 2 bases, leaving 6 bases not matched to a gene. Looked up from germline, CDR1 is SGHTA and CDR2 is FQGNSA. This CDR3 spans 17 amino acids. The CDR3 protein is CASSLVGSGGGQETQYF. Here the CDR3 DNA reads TGTGCCAGCAGCTTAGTTGGTAGCGGGGGGGGACAAGAGACCCAGTACTTC.

The chain links TRBV6-5 to TRBJ1-1; TRBD1 agrees at 7 bases. CDR1 and CDR2 from the germline V gene are MNHEY and SVGAGI. The CDR3 spans 21 residues. J was trimmed by 3 bases and V by 3 bases; bases with no gene match: 25. The CDR3 loop is CASSYSPRNLNRGWPDTEAFF. DNA for the CDR3: TGTGCCAGCAGTTATTCCCCGCGAAACTTAAACAGGGGATGGCCTGACACTGAAGCTTTCTTT.

The chain joins TRBV18 to TRBJ2-5; D remains ambiguous. There are 14 residues in the CDR3. Trimming stripped 3 bases from V and 1 base from J, with 9 bases between. Germline assignment: CDR1 KGHSH and CDR2 LQKENI. CDR3 DNA: TGTGCCAGCTCACCTACAAAATCCCAAGAGACCCAGTACTTC. It is translated as CASSPTKSQETQYF. The whole variable domain, filled in from reference TRBV18 and TRBJ2-5, reads NAGVMQNPRHLVRRRGQEARLRCSPMKGHSHVYWYRQLPEEGLKFMVYLQKENIIDESGMPKERFSAEFPKEGPSILRIQQVVRGDSAAYFCASSPTKSQETQYFGPGTRLLVL.

Concerning this clonotype itself: A junction end diverges from the germline sequence, so it may reflect a read error. V gene TRBV6-2 or TRBV6-3 combines with J gene TRBJ2-5, with D perhaps being TRBD1 or TRBD2 (5 bases each). This CDR3 contains 15 residues. Germline V gene lookup returns CDR1 MNHEY and CDR2 SVGEGT. The CDR3 is CASSHSGTSGETQYF. For the CDR3, the DNA is TGTGCCAGCAGTCACTCTGGGACCTCGGGAGAGACCCAGTACTTC.

This clonotype came up a few times. V is TRBV20-1 and J is TRBJ2-1; 9 nucleotides line up with TRBD2. Germline V gene lookup returns CDR1 DFQATT and CDR2 SNEGSKA (reference sequence). The ends lost 3 bases at V and 4 bases at J; junction bases unmatched: 7. CDR3 length: 15 residues. The CDR3 coding sequence is TGCAGTGCTAGTATAGCGGGGGTCGGGTACAATGAGCAGTTCTTC. This gives the protein CSASIAGVGYNEQFF.

This clonotype showed up just a few times. The chain links TRBV5-1 to TRBJ1-2; TRBD1 matches at 10 bases. This CDR3 spans 18 amino acids. V lost 2 bases to trimming and J lost 1 base; unmatched junction nucleotides: 11. CDR1 is SGHRS, CDR2 YFSETQ, per germline. CDR3 sequence: CASSLDRGPNPFNYGYTF. CDR3 sequence (DNA): TGCGCCAGCAGCTTAGACAGGGGGCCCAACCCTTTTAACTATGGCTACACCTTC.

This clonotype was counted at least ten times. The rearrangement uses TRBV10-3 and TRBJ1-2, with 7 bases that match TRBD1. V was pared by 3 bases and J by 4 bases, with 2 bases of the junction left unmatched. This CDR3 region has 13 residues. Germline V gene data show CDR1 as ENHRY and CDR2 as SYGVKD. CDR3 DNA sequence: TGTGCCATCAGTGAAGGGGGCAGCTATGGCTACACCTTC. Protein product: CAISEGGSYGYTF.

This clonotype was observed many times. The chain combines TRBV7-6 with TRBJ2-7; 10 nucleotides match TRBD1. The CDR3 has 14 amino acids. The V and J ends lost 5 bases and 2 bases, in that order; junction bases with no gene match: 3. Germline CDR1 reads SGHVS; CDR2 reads FNYEAQ. CDR3 nucleotides: TGTGCCAGCAGCGCTGGACAGGGGGCCTACGAGCAGTACTTC. Translated, it gives CASSAGQGAYEQYF.

This clonotype was picked up a small number of times. This rearrangement joins TRBV20-1 to TRBJ1-6, with 9 bases lining up with TRBD1. Germline V gene data show CDR1 as DFQATT and CDR2 as SNEGSKA (reference sequence). Trimming took 7 bases from V and 10 from J; bases not matched to a gene: 8. The CDR3 totals 13 residues. The CDR3: CSVTDRGGSPLHF. In nucleotides, the CDR3 is TGCAGTGTCACGGACAGGGGTGGGTCACCCCTCCACTTT.

This clonotype was counted between two and nine times. This chain joins TRBV10-1 and TRBJ2-7, with no clear D. The ends were cut back, 0 bases at V and 6 bases at J, with 18 bases in the middle. CDR3 length equals 16 residues. Per the germline V gene, CDR1 is WNHNN and CDR2 is SYGVQD (reference sequence). CDR3 protein: CASSESPGLSTREQYF. CDR3 coding DNA: TGCGCCAGCAGTGAGTCGCCAGGCCTTTCTACCCGCGAGCAGTACTTC.

This clonotype has a handful of counts. This rearrangement joins TRBV7-2 to TRBJ1-1; TRBD1 is a possible D gene (5 bases). The V and J ends lost 5 bases and 4 bases respectively, with 17 bases between them. This CDR3 region has 15 residues. Germline V CDR1 and CDR2: SGHTA, FQGNSA. DNA for the CDR3: TGTGCCAGCAGCGAGGGGACGGCGGAAGTCACTGAAGCTTTCTTT. This sequence encodes CASSEGTAEVTEAFF.